The clone carrying this T cell receptor beta chain has just a few counts. Its specificity is not known. Germline V gene sequence: CDR1 MDHEN, CDR2 SYDVKM. The CDR3 contains 13 residues. J lost 6 bases, V lost 8 bases, and 7 bases had no gene match. Via MiXCR, TCRdb re-called the 5' RACE reads, giving one row per CDR3 protein. Of 150,000 to 200,000 distinct CDR3 sequences listed, roughly 6.4% are singletons. This record comes from a study of T cells after yellow fever vaccination. General study points: Primary-vaccination clones mostly resurfaced post-booster (more than 95% CD4, approximately 89% CD8).

This clonotype was sampled from a man between 18 and 35 years old who received the YFV17D yellow fever vaccine. This chain joins TRBV28 and TRBJ2-1; 7 bases line up with TRBD1. The sample consisted of CD4+ T cells sorted from PBMCs, taken on the day of the first yellow fever vaccination. This CDR3 is CASRRQGINEQFF. In DNA, the CDR3 is TGTGCCAGCCGAAGACAGGGTATCAATGAGCAGTTCTTC. The full variable domain, with the rest looked up from reference TRBV28 and TRBJ2-1, is DVKVTQSSRYLVKRTGEKVFLECVQDMDHENMFWYRQDPGLGLRLIYFSYDVKMKEKGDIPEGYSVSREKKERFSLILESASTNQTSMYLCASRRQGINEQFFGPGTRLTVL.